The 26 T cell receptor beta chains below come from one sample, sequenced in a study of CD8 T cells in Susac syndrome. Reverse transcription of 0.5 to 1 ug RNA was performed with random hexamers. One entry per CDR3 protein results from TCRdb running MiXCR on the immunoSEQ multiplex PCR reads. The sample has about 130,000 distinct CDR3 sequences, about 96% seen once; the top ten hold around 0.12%. Sequencing used CD4+ T cells from PBMCs. The receptors come from a human donor in good health.

V gene TRBV6-2 or TRBV6-3 combines with J gene TRBJ2-7; 7 bases are shared with TRBD1. The length of the CDR3 is 12 residues. Unmatched junction bases numbered 4, after V lost 11 bases and J lost 0 bases. Germline assignment: CDR1 MNHEY and CDR2 SVGEGT. Written as DNA, the CDR3 is TGTGCCGTCCGGGACAGCTCCTACGAGCAGTACTTC. It specifies CAVRDSSYEQYF.

The chain is built from TRBV28 and TRBJ2-3, with TRBD2 matching over 8 bases. The CDR3 is made up of 15 amino acids. V lost 6 bases to trimming and J lost 3 bases; unmatched junction nucleotides: 8. Germline lookup yields CDR1 MDHEN and CDR2 SYDVKM. Here the CDR3 DNA reads TGTGCCAGCAGGGCTGGCGGGAGGTTAACAGATACGCAGTATTTT. Translation gives CASRAGGRLTDTQYF.

V is TRBV18 and J is TRBJ2-5; D is undetermined. Germline V CDR1 and CDR2: KGHSH, LQKENI. V was clipped by 0 bases and J by 4 bases, with 9 bases between them. This CDR3 is 14 amino acids long. The CDR3 sequence: CASSPPGNVETQYF. The CDR3 DNA reads as TGTGCCAGCTCACCACCAGGGAACGTAGAGACCCAGTACTTC.

The V gene is TRBV28, the J gene TRBJ2-3; possibly TRBD1 for D (6 bases). Trimming took off 5 bases at V and 2 bases at J, with 14 bases between the two ends. Germline V gives CDR1 MDHEN, CDR2 SYDVKM. CDR3 size: 15 residues. As DNA, the CDR3 is TGTGCCAGCAGTCTCCAGGGGTCCTACACAGATACGCAGTATTTT. This translates into CASSLQGSYTDTQYF.

The chain recombines TRBV20-1 with TRBJ2-7, with 13 bases matching TRBD2. The trim removed 3 bases at V and 6 bases at J, leaving 5 bases unmatched. The length of the CDR3 is 14 residues. Looked up from germline, CDR1 is DFQATT and CDR2 is SNEGSKA (reference sequence). The CDR3 sequence is CSARGLAGSLEQYF. The DNA of the CDR3 is TGCAGTGCTAGGGGACTAGCGGGATCCCTCGAGCAGTACTTC.

This clonotype showed up just once. The V call is TRBV5-1, the J call TRBJ1-5; D is possibly TRBD1 (5 bases). Trimming shortened V by 8 bases and J by 0 bases, and 15 bases separated the two germline ends. The CDR3 has 15 residues. In germline, CDR1 is SGHRS, CDR2 YFSETQ. CDR3: CASREQDNSNQPQHF. CDR3 bases: TGCGCCAGTAGAGAGCAGGACAATAGCAATCAGCCCCAGCATTTT. Full variable domain (rest looked up from reference TRBV5-1 and TRBJ1-5): KAGVTQTPRYLIKTRGQQVTLSCSPISGHRSVSWYQQTPGQGLQFLFEYFSETQRNKGNFPGRFSGRQFSNSRSEMNVSTLELGDSALYLCASREQDNSNQPQHFGDGTRLSIL.

This rearrangement joins TRBV5-1 to TRBJ2-5, with unresolved D. The germline CDR1 and CDR2 sequences are SGHRS and YFSETQ. Trimming removed 0 bases from V and 4 bases from J, with 10 bases in between. The CDR3 totals 14 residues. CDR3 amino acids: CASSLVTSGETQYF. The DNA of the CDR3 is TGCGCCAGCAGCTTGGTGACGTCGGGAGAGACCCAGTACTTC. Using reference TRBV5-1 and TRBJ2-5 for the parts outside the CDR3, the full variable domain is KAGVTQTPRYLIKTRGQQVTLSCSPISGHRSVSWYQQTPGQGLQFLFEYFSETQRNKGNFPGRFSGRQFSNSRSEMNVSTLELGDSALYLCASSLVTSGETQYFGPGTRLLVL.

In this sample, this clonotype turned up once. V and J are TRBV19 and TRBJ2-7; 9 bases align to TRBD1. The CDR3 totals 15 residues. Trimming removed 5 bases from V and 1 base from J; junction bases left unmatched: 6. Germline V gene lookup returns CDR1 LNHDA and CDR2 SQIVND (reference sequence). For the CDR3, the DNA is TGTGCCAGTAGTGCTGGGGGGACAGGGTCCTACGAGCAGTACTTC. Translated: CASSAGGTGSYEQYF.

The chain combines TRBV29-1 with TRBJ2-1; D is unresolved. The CDR3 consists of 14 residues. V lost 0 bases, J lost 3 bases, and 9 bases lay in between. Germline V gene sequence: CDR1 SQVTM, CDR2 ANQGSEA. CDR3 sequence: CSVEETHYYNEQFF. CDR3 coding DNA: TGCAGCGTTGAAGAGACGCACTACTACAATGAGCAGTTCTTC.

The V and J genes are TRBV3-1 and TRBJ2-4, with TRBD2 identical over 11 bases. The CDR3 consists of 15 residues. V trimming: 7 bases; J trimming: 1 base; junction bases outside the gene matches: 3. Germline V gene sequence: CDR1 LGHDT, CDR2 YNNKEL (reference sequence). This chain's CDR3 is CASKGTSGAKNIQYF. The CDR3 DNA reads as TGTGCCAGCAAAGGGACTAGCGGTGCCAAAAACATTCAGTACTTC.

The rearrangement joins TRBV27 to TRBJ2-5, with D possibly being TRBD1 or TRBD2 (5 bases each). From germline, CDR1 is MNHEY and CDR2 SMNVEV (reference sequence). V was pared by 5 bases and J by 5 bases, with 24 bases between. The CDR3 is made up of 17 amino acids. In DNA, the CDR3 is TGTGCCAGCAGTCCCAATCCCCGACCCCAGGGAGCGGAGACCCAGTACTTC. Its translation: CASSPNPRPQGAETQYF.

J is TRBJ2-5 and V is TRBV11-2; perhaps TRBD1 as D (5 bases). The V gene's germline CDR1 is SGHAT and CDR2 FQNNGV. V lost 9 bases and J lost 2, with 16 bases in between. This CDR3 spans 14 amino acids. This chain's CDR3 is CASNINGAQETQYF. For the CDR3, the DNA is TGTGCCAGTAACATTAATGGGGCTCAAGAGACCCAGTACTTC.

The rearrangement joins TRBV7-9 to TRBJ2-4; D is unresolved. The CDR3 loop spans 12 amino acids. CDR1 is SEHNR, CDR2 FQNEAQ, per germline (reference sequence). V lost 0 bases and J lost 7, with 4 bases in between. CDR3 nucleotides: TGTGCCAGCAGCTTAGCCCCTAACATTCAGTACTTC. It encodes CASSLAPNIQYF.

The CDR3 region has the DNA TGTGCCAGCAGTTTATGGGGGCGCCAAGAGACCCAGTACTTC. The encoded protein is CASSLWGRQETQYF. The chain joins TRBV28 to TRBJ2-5; tentative D call: TRBD1 (5 bases). Germline lookup yields CDR1 MDHEN and CDR2 SYDVKM. The CDR3 has 14 residues. Trimming stripped 0 bases from V and 1 base from J, with 6 bases between.

As DNA, the CDR3 is TGTGCCAGCTCACCACCCAGCCAGTCCTACGAGCAGTACTTC. Encoded protein: CASSPPSQSYEQYF. The rearrangement joins TRBV18 to TRBJ2-7; the D is unclear. Germline CDR1 and CDR2: KGHSH and LQKENI. V lost 0 bases, J lost 1 base, and 7 bases lay in between. This CDR3 comprises 14 residues.

The chain joins TRBV28 to TRBJ1-2; 8 bases match TRBD1. This CDR3 contains 14 residues. The germline CDR1 and CDR2 sequences are MDHEN and SYDVKM. J lost 6 bases, V lost 5 bases, and 8 bases had no gene match. In DNA, the CDR3 is TGTGCCAGCAGTCCACTCAGGGGGCGGGATGGCTACACCTTC. Translating it yields CASSPLRGRDGYTF.

V is TRBV19 and J is TRBJ2-5; 15 bases line up with TRBD2. V lost 0 bases and J lost 5; bases outside the gene matches: 4. The V gene's germline CDR1 is LNHDA and CDR2 SQIVND (reference sequence). This CDR3 has 17 residues. This chain's CDR3 is CASSIDQGLAGGETQYF. The CDR3 bases are TGTGCCAGTAGTATAGATCAGGGACTAGCGGGAGGTGAGACCCAGTACTTC.

This chain uses TRBV7-2 with TRBJ2-7; the D is unclear. The CDR3 spans 14 residues. The V gene lost 5 bases and the J gene lost 7 bases, with 18 bases spanning the gap. Germline loops: CDR1 SGHTA, CDR2 FQGNSA. The DNA of the CDR3 is TGTGCCAGCAGCCCTCAGTGGCCCTCTCGGGAGCAGTACTTC. Protein sequence: CASSPQWPSREQYF. The full variable domain, completed using reference TRBV7-2 and TRBJ2-7, is GAGVSQSPSNKVTEKGKDVELRCDPISGHTALYWYRQSLGQGLEFLIYFQGNSAPDKSGLPSDRFSAERTGGSVSTLTIQRTQQEDSAVYLCASSPQWPSREQYFGPGTRLTVT.

The chain joins TRBV5-1 to TRBJ2-1, with TRBD2 matching over 10 bases. Germline lookup yields CDR1 SGHRS and CDR2 YFSETQ. The length of the CDR3 is 15 residues. The trim removed 3 bases at V and 3 bases at J, leaving 3 bases unmatched. Here the CDR3 DNA reads TGCGCCAGCAGCTCGGGACTAGCGAACTACAATGAGCAGTTCTTC. This gives the protein CASSSGLANYNEQFF.

The V call is TRBV15, the J call TRBJ2-5; possible D gene TRBD1, 5 bases. This CDR3 is 15 amino acids long. V shed 1 base and J shed 4 bases, with 13 bases lying between them. Per the germline V gene, CDR1 is LNHNV and CDR2 is YYDKDF (reference sequence). CDR3 amino acids: CATSRVARAIETQYF. DNA for the CDR3: TGTGCCACCAGCAGAGTAGCCAGGGCAATAGAGACCCAGTACTTC.

The chain employs TRBV5-1 and TRBJ2-3; 9 positions match TRBD2. V gave up 4 bases and J gave up 4 bases; unmatched junction bases: 4. Germline values: CDR1 SGHRS, CDR2 YFSETQ. The CDR3 is made up of 14 amino acids. In DNA, the CDR3 is TGCGCCAGCAGCCAAACTAGCGGGTCAGATACGCAGTATTTT. Residues: CASSQTSGSDTQYF.

The CDR3 sequence: CAMFRGQNTEAFF. The CDR3 DNA sequence: TGCGCAATGTTTCGGGGACAGAACACTGAAGCTTTCTTT. The rearrangement uses TRBV29-1 and TRBJ1-1, with D perhaps TRBD1 (6 bases). The germline V gene has CDR1 SQVTM and CDR2 ANQGSEA. The CDR3 contains 13 residues.

V is TRBV19 and J is TRBJ1-2; D call uncertain. The CDR3 sequence is 13 residues long. Germline CDR1 LNHDA, CDR2 SQIVND (reference sequence). The V and J ends lost 5 bases and 6 bases respectively, with 13 bases between them. Here the CDR3 DNA reads TGTGCCAGTAGTTTGGCGGACGGGGATGGCTACACCTTC. Its translation: CASSLADGDGYTF.

The chain links TRBV30 to TRBJ1-5, with no clear D. This CDR3 is 17 amino acids long. Trimming took off 3 bases at V and 0 bases at J, with 18 bases between the two ends. CDR1 is GTSNPN, CDR2 SVGIG, per germline (reference sequence). CDR3 region: CAWSRARTSISNQPQHF. In nucleotides, the CDR3 is TGTGCCTGGAGCAGAGCCCGGACTTCGATTAGCAATCAGCCCCAGCATTTT.

The chain recombines TRBV29-1 with TRBJ2-6; TRBD1 agrees at 7 bases. The CDR3 has 17 residues. CDR1 and CDR2 from the germline V gene are SQVTM and ANQGSEA. V trimming: 4 bases; J trimming: 4 bases; junction bases outside the gene matches: 13. CDR3 sequence: CSVGYRDSSWGANVLTF. In nucleotides, the CDR3 is TGCAGCGTTGGTTATCGGGACAGTTCGTGGGGGGCCAACGTCCTGACTTTC.

The chain has TRBV3-1 and TRBJ2-5, with D unclear. CDR1 is LGHDT and CDR2 is YNNKEL in the germline V gene (reference sequence). V was shortened by 1 base and J by 7 bases, with 10 bases between the two germline ends. The CDR3 loop spans 13 amino acids. CDR3: CASSQVESATQYF. CDR3 DNA sequence: TGTGCCAGCAGCCAAGTCGAATCCGCGACCCAGTACTTC.